This T cell receptor beta chain was obtained from a study of cytomegalovirus exposure and HLA in healthy donors. In the PCR, 60 Vbeta and 13 Jbeta primers were used. Assay used: immunoSEQ multiplex PCR; TCRdb lists only in-frame clones, some missing. The data contain about 180,000 clones, about 79% of them seen just once; the ten biggest clones take up 5% to 7%. Trimming cost V 4 bases and J 7 bases, with 15 bases left between them. Germline CDR1 and CDR2: SGHDT and YYEEEE. This CDR3 comprises 14 residues. The TCR comes from a man aged 35 to 55 in good health and CMV-seropositive. The V call is TRBV5-6, the J call TRBJ1-5; possible D gene TRBD1, 5 bases. Sequencing input: PBMCs. The CDR3 region has the DNA TGTGCCAGCAGCCAGAACAGGTTCATCCAGCCCCAGCATTTT. Its protein product is CASSQNRFIQPQHF.